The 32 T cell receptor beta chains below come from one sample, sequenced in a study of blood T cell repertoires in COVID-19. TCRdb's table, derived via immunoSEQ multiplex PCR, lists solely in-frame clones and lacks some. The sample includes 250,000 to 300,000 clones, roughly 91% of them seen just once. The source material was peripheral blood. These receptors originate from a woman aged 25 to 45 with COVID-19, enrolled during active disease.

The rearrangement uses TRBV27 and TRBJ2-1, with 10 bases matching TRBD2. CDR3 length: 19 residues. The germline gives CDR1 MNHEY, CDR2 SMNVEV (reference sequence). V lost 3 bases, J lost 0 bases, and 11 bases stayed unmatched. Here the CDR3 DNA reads TGTGCCAGCAGTTTGGGTTCTAGCGGGGGTTCGGTCTCCTACAATGAGCAGTTCTTC. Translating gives CASSLGSSGGSVSYNEQFF.

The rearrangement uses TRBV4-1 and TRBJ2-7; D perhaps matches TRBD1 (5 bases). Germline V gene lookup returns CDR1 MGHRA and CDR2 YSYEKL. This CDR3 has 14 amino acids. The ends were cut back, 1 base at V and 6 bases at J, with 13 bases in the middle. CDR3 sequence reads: CASSQGQSGREQYF. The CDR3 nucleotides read TGCGCCAGCAGCCAAGGTCAGTCAGGGCGCGAGCAGTACTTC.

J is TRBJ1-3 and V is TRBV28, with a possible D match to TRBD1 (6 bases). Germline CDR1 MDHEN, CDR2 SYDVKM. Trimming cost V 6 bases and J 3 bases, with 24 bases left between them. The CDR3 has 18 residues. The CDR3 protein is CASSSRQAHYEFGNTIYF. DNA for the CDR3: TGTGCCAGCAGCTCTAGACAGGCCCACTACGAATTTGGAAACACCATATATTTT.

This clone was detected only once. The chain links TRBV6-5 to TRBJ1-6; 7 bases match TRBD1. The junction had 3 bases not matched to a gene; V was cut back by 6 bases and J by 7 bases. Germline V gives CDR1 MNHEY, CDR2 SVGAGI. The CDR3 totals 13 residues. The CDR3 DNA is TGTGCCAGCAGGACAGGGTTGAATTCACCCCTCCACTTT. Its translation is CASRTGLNSPLHF.

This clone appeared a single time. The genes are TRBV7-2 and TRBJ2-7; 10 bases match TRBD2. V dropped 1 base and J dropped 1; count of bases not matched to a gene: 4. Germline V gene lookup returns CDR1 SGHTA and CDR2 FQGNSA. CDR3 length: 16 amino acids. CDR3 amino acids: CASSLGSGGVSYEQYF. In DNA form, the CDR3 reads TGTGCCAGCAGCTTAGGGAGCGGGGGGGTATCCTACGAGCAGTACTTC.

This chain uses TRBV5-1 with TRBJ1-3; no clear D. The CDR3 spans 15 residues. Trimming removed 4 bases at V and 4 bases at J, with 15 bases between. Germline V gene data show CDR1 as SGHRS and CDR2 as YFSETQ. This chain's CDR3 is CASSESSSMGNTIYF. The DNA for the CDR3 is TGCGCCAGCAGCGAATCTTCATCTATGGGAAACACCATATATTTT.

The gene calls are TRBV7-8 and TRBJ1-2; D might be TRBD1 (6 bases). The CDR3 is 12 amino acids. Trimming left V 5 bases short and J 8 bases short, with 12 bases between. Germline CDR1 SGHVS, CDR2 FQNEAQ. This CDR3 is CASSDTGSGYTF. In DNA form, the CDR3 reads TGTGCCAGCAGCGATACAGGGTCGGGCTACACCTTC.

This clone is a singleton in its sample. The CDR3 DNA follows: TGCGCCAGCAGCAACGGACAGGGGCGGTACAATGAGCAGTTCTTC. Translation gives CASSNGQGRYNEQFF. This chain joins TRBV5-1 and TRBJ2-1; 9 bases agree with TRBD1. CDR1 is SGHRS, CDR2 YFSETQ, per germline. The V segment lost 4 bases and the J segment 4 bases; nucleotides outside the gene matches: 6. CDR3 size: 15 residues.

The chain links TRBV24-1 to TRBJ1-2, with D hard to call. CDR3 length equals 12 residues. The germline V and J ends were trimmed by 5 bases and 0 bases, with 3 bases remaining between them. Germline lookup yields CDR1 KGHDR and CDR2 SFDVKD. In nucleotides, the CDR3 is TGTGCCACCAGTGCAGCTAACTATGGCTACACCTTC. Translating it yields CATSAANYGYTF.

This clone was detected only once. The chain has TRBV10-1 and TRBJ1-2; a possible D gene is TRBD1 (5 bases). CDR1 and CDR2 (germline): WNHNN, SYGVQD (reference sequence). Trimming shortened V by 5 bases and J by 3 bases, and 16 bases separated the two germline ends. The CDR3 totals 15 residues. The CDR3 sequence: CASSFKTDNYYGYTF. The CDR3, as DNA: TGCGCCAGCAGTTTCAAAACGGACAACTACTATGGCTACACCTTC.

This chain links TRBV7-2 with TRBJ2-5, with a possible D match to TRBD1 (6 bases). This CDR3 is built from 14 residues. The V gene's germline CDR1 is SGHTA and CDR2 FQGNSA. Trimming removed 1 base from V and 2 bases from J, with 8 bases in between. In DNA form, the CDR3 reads TGTGCCAGCAGCTTAGGACAGGCTCAAGAGACCCAGTACTTC. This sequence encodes CASSLGQAQETQYF.

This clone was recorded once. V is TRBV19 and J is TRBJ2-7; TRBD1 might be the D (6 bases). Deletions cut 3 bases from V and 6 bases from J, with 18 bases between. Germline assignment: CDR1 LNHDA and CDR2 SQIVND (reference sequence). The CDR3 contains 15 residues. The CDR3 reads CASSMLTTGKSEQYF. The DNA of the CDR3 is TGTGCCAGTAGTATGCTAACTACAGGGAAAAGCGAGCAGTACTTC.

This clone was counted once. The DNA for the CDR3 is TGTGCCAGCAGTGTCGGGATGAATCAGCCCCAGCATTTT. Protein: CASSVGMNQPQHF. This chain joins TRBV12-3 or TRBV12-4 and TRBJ1-5; D unclear. The germline V and J ends were trimmed by 5 bases and 4 bases, with 9 bases remaining between them. This CDR3 spans 13 amino acids.

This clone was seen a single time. The DNA of the CDR3 is TGCGCCAGCAGCTACAGGGGTCGTTCACCCCTCCACTTT. As protein: CASSYRGRSPLHF. The chain links TRBV10-1 to TRBJ1-6; 7 bases align to TRBD1. Germline CDR1 is WNHNN and CDR2 is SYGVQD (reference sequence). V lost 6 bases, J lost 9 bases, and 5 bases stayed unmatched. This CDR3 has 13 amino acids.

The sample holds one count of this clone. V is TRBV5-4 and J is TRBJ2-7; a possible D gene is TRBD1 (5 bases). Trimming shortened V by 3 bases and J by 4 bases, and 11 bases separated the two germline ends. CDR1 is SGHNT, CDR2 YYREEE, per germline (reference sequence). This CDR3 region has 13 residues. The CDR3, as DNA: TGTGCCAGCAGCTCCAGGGTTTCATACGAGCAGTACTTC. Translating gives CASSSRVSYEQYF.

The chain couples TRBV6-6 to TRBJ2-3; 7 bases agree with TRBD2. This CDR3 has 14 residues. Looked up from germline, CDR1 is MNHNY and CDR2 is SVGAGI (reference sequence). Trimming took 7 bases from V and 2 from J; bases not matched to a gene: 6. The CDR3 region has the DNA TGTGCCAGCACCTTAGCGGGCTACACAGATACGCAGTATTTT. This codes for CASTLAGYTDTQYF.

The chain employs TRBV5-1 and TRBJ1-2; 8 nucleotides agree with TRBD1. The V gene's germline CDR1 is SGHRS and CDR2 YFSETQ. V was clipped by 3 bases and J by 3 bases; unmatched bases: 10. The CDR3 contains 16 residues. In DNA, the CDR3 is TGCGCCAGCAGCTCCACTCCGACAGGGGCGGACTATGGCTACACCTTC. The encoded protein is CASSSTPTGADYGYTF.

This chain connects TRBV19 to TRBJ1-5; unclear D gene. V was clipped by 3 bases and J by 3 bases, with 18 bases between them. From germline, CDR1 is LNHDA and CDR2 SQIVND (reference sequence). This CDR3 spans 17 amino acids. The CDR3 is CASSIEGSSPFNQPQHF. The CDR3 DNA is TGTGCCAGTAGTATCGAGGGCAGCAGCCCTTTCAATCAGCCCCAGCATTTT.

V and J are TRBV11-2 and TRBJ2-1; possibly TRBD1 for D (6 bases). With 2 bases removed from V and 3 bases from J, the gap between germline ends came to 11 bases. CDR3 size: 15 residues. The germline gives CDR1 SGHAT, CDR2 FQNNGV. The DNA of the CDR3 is TGTGCCAGCAGCTTATTGGGGGCAAGCTACAATGAGCAGTTCTTC. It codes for CASSLLGASYNEQFF.

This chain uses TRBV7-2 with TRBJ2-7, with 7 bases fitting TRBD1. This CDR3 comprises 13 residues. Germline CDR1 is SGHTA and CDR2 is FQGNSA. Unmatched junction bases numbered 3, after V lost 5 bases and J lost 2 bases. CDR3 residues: CASSRTGAYEQYF. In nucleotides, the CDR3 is TGTGCCAGCAGCCGCACAGGGGCCTACGAGCAGTACTTC. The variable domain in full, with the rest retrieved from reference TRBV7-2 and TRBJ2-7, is GAGVSQSPSNKVTEKGKDVELRCDPISGHTALYWYRQSLGQGLEFLIYFQGNSAPDKSGLPSDRFSAERTGGSVSTLTIQRTQQEDSAVYLCASSRTGAYEQYFGPGTRLTVT.

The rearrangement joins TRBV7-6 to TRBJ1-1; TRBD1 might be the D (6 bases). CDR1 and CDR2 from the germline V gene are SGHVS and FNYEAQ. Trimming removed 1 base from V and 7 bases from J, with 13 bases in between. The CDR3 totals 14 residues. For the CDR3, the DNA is TGTGCCAGCAGCTTAGGACCAGTACAGGGTGAAGCTTTCTTT. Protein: CASSLGPVQGEAFF. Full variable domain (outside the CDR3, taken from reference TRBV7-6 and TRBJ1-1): GAGVSQSPRYKVTKRGQDVALRCDPISGHVSLYWYRQALGQGPEFLTYFNYEAQQDKSGLPNDRFSAERPEGSISTLTIQRTEQRDSAMYRCASSLGPVQGEAFFGQGTRLTVV.

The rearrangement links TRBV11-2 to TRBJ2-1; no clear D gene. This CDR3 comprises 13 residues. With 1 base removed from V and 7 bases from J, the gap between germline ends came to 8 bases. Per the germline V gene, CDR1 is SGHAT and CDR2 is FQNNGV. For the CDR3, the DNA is TGTGCCAGCAGCTTAGTTAGGCGGAATGAGCAGTTCTTC. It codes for CASSLVRRNEQFF.

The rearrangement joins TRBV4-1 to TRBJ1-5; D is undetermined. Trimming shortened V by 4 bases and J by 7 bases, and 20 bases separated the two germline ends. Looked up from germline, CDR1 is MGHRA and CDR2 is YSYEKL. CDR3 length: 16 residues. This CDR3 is CASSPGITPSGQPQHF. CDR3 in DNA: TGCGCCAGCAGCCCCGGAATAACCCCATCCGGGCAGCCCCAGCATTTT.

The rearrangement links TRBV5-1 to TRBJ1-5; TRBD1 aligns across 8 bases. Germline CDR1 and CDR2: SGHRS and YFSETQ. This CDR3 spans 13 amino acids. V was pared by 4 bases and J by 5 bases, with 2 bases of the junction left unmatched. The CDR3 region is CASSPDRDQPQHF. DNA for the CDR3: TGCGCCAGCAGCCCGGACAGGGATCAGCCCCAGCATTTT. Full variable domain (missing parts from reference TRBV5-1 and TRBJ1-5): KAGVTQTPRYLIKTRGQQVTLSCSPISGHRSVSWYQQTPGQGLQFLFEYFSETQRNKGNFPGRFSGRQFSNSRSEMNVSTLELGDSALYLCASSPDRDQPQHFGDGTRLSIL.

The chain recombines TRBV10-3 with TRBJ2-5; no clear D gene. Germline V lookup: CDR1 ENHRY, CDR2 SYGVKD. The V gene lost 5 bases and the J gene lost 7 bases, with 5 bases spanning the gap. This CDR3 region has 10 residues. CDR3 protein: CAISILTQYF. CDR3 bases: TGTGCCATCAGTATCCTGACCCAGTACTTC.

CDR3 sequence (DNA): TGTGCCACCCCGCCTTTTCCGCCAGGGGGAGTACGGTATGGCTACACCTTC. This encodes CATPPFPPGGVRYGYTF. The J gene is TRBJ1-2, the V gene TRBV24-1; 7 nucleotides line up with TRBD1. The CDR3 covers 17 residues. V lost 9 bases to trimming and J lost 5 bases; unmatched junction nucleotides: 20. Germline V gene sequence: CDR1 KGHDR, CDR2 SFDVKD.

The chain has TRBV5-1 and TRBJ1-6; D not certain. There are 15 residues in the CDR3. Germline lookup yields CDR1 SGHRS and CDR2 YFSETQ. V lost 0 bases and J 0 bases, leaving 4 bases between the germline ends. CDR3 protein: CASSLDNSYNSPLHF. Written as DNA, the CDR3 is TGCGCCAGCAGCTTGGACAACTCCTATAATTCACCCCTCCACTTT. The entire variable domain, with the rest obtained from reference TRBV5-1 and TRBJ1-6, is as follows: KAGVTQTPRYLIKTRGQQVTLSCSPISGHRSVSWYQQTPGQGLQFLFEYFSETQRNKGNFPGRFSGRQFSNSRSEMNVSTLELGDSALYLCASSLDNSYNSPLHFGNGTRLTVT.

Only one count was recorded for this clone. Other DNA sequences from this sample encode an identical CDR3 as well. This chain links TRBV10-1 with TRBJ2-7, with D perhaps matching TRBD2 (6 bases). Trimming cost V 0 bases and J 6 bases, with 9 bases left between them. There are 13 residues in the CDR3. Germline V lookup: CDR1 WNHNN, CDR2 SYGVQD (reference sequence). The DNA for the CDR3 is TGCGCCAGCAGTGAGTCCGTCGGGGGCGAGCAGTACTTC. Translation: CASSESVGGEQYF.

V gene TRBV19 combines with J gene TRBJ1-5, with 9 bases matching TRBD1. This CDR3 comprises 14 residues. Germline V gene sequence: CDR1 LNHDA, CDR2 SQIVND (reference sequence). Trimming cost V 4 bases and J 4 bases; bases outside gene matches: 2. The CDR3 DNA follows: TGTGCCAGTAGTAGACAGGGGGAGAATCAGCCCCAGCATTTT. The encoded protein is CASSRQGENQPQHF. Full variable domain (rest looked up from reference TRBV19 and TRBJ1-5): DGGITQSPKYLFRKEGQNVTLSCEQNLNHDAMYWYRQDPGQGLRLIYYSQIVNDFQKGDIAEGYSVSREKKESFPLTVTSAQKNPTAFYLCASSRQGENQPQHFGDGTRLSIL.

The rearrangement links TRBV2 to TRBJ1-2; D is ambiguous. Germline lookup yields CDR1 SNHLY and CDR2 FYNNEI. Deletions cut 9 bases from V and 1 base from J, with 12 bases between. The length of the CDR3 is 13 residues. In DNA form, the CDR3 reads TGTGCCAGTTTACCGACAAATAACTATGGCTACACCTTC. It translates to CASLPTNNYGYTF.

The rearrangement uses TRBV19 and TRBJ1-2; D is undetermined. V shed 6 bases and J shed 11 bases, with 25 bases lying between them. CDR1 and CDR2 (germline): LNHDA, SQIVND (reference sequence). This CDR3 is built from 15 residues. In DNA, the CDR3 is TGTGCCAGTAGATCCCTAGAGAGTGGTGCCGGTCGGTACACCTTC. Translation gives CASRSLESGAGRYTF.

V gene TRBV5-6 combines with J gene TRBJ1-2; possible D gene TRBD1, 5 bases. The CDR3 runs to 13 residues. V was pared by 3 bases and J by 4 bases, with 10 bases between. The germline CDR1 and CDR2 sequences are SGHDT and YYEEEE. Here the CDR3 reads CASSSQGTYGYTF. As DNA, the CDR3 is TGTGCCAGCAGCTCGCAGGGTACCTATGGCTACACCTTC.